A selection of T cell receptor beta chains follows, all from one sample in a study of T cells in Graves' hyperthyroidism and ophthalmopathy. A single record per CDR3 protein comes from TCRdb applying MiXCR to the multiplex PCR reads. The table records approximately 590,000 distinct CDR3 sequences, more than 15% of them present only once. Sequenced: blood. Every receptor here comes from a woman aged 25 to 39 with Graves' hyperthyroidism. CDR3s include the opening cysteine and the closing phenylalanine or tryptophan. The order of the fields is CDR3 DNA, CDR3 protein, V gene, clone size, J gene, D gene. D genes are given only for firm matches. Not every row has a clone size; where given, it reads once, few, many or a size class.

DNA: TGTGCCACCAGCAGAGATAACGGAGCCAGCTCCTACAATGAGCAGTTCTTC
CDR3: CATSRDNGASSYNEQFF
V: TRBV15
size: NA
J: TRBJ2-1
D: NA

DNA: TGTGCCAGCAGTCTTCCTAGCGGGATGGGTCAATTAAGCACAGATACGCAGTATTTT
CDR3: CASSLPSGMGQLSTDTQYF
V: TRBV28
size: many
J: TRBJ2-3
D: TRBD2

DNA: TGTGCCAGCAGTGGACAGCGGGGTACTGAAGCTTTCTTT
CDR3: CASSGQRGTEAFF
V: TRBV2
size: many
J: TRBJ1-1
D: NA

DNA: TGCGCCAGCAGAACTAAAGCGGAGGGGCAAACCTACGAGCAGTACTTC
CDR3: CASRTKAEGQTYEQYF
V: TRBV4-1
size: few
J: TRBJ2-7
D: NA

DNA: TGCAGCGTCCACGACAGGGATGGCTACACCTTC
CDR3: CSVHDRDGYTF
V: TRBV29-1
size: NA
J: TRBJ1-2
D: TRBD1

DNA: TGTGCCAGCAGCCCCCACGGACTAGCGGGAGTACACTCCTACGAGCAGTACTTC
CDR3: CASSPHGLAGVHSYEQYF
V: TRBV13
size: NA
J: TRBJ2-7
D: TRBD2

DNA: TGTGCCAGCAGTTCGCACCGGGGCGACTTTAATGAGCAGTTCTTC
CDR3: CASSSHRGDFNEQFF
V: TRBV28
size: many
J: TRBJ2-1
D: NA

DNA: TGTGCCAGTAGTATTTGGAAGGGACTAGCGGGAGCCGGGGAGCTGTTTTTT
CDR3: CASSIWKGLAGAGELFF
V: TRBV19
size: many
J: TRBJ2-2
D: TRBD2

DNA: TGCGCCAGCAGCTCGCAGGGGGCTCGGAACACTGAAGCTTTCTTT
CDR3: CASSSQGARNTEAFF
V: TRBV5-1
size: many
J: TRBJ1-1
D: TRBD1

DNA: TGTGCCAGCAGTTCTATCAGACCCGGACTAGCGGGGGTCTCCTACGAGCAGTACTTC
CDR3: CASSSIRPGLAGVSYEQYF
V: TRBV28
size: many
J: TRBJ2-7
D: TRBD2

DNA: TGCAGTGCCTCTATTGGGGGAGGAGGGCGGAACATTCAGTACTTC
CDR3: CSASIGGGGRNIQYF
V: TRBV20-1
size: NA
J: TRBJ2-4
D: NA

DNA: TGTGCCAGCAGTGATAGTCTGAGGATTAGCTCCTACAATGAGCAGTTCTTC
CDR3: CASSDSLRISSYNEQFF
V: TRBV2
size: many
J: TRBJ2-1
D: NA

DNA: TGTGCCAGCAGTCTCGAACAGACTAGCGGGAGCTACGAGCAGTACTTC
CDR3: CASSLEQTSGSYEQYF
V: TRBV28
size: many
J: TRBJ2-7
D: TRBD2

DNA: TGTGCCAGCAGTTCGGGACAGGGTAATACACCCCTCCACTTT
CDR3: CASSSGQGNTPLHF
V: TRBV27
size: NA
J: TRBJ1-6
D: TRBD1

DNA: TGCAGTGCCCCCCCCGAAGCGGGAGTCAATGAGCAGTTCTTC
CDR3: CSAPPEAGVNEQFF
V: TRBV20-1
size: many
J: TRBJ2-1
D: TRBD2

DNA: TGTGCCAGCAGCCCGGACAGTTTAGAGACCCAGTACTTC
CDR3: CASSPDSLETQYF
V: TRBV5-5
size: few
J: TRBJ2-5
D: NA

DNA: TGCGCCAGCAGCCAAGCGTCCAGAGGCGGGGAGCTGTTTTTT
CDR3: CASSQASRGGELFF
V: TRBV4-1
size: few
J: TRBJ2-2
D: NA

DNA: TGCAGTGCTACGCGGGAGGTTGGGTACAATGAGCAGTTCTTC
CDR3: CSATREVGYNEQFF
V: TRBV20-1
size: many
J: TRBJ2-1
D: TRBD2

DNA: TGTGCCAGCAGTGTTGTGGGACAGGTCTATGGCTACACCTTC
CDR3: CASSVVGQVYGYTF
V: TRBV6-1
size: NA
J: TRBJ1-2
D: TRBD1

DNA: TGCGCCAGCACCGACAGGGGGACTGCTAATGAAAAACTGTTTTTT
CDR3: CASTDRGTANEKLFF
V: TRBV5-1
size: NA
J: TRBJ1-4
D: TRBD1

DNA: TGTGCCAGCAGTCCCTATAGCGGGAGGGCCTCGAACACCGGGGAGCTGTTTTTT
CDR3: CASSPYSGRASNTGELFF
V: TRBV6-1
size: many
J: TRBJ2-2
D: TRBD2

DNA: TGCAGTGCGGCCCCCGACTTCGGGGGGGATATCAACAATCAGCCCCAGCATTTT
CDR3: CSAAPDFGGDINNQPQHF
V: TRBV20-1
size: many
J: TRBJ1-5
D: NA

DNA: TGTGCCAGCAGCTCCACATCAAAGGGGTACGAGCAGTACTTC
CDR3: CASSSTSKGYEQYF
V: TRBV7-2
size: many
J: TRBJ2-7
D: NA

DNA: TGTGCCAGCAGTTACTCAGACAGGGACGCTTTCGGGAACACTGAAGCTTTCTTT
CDR3: CASSYSDRDAFGNTEAFF
V: TRBV6-5
size: many
J: TRBJ1-1
D: TRBD1

DNA: TGTGCCAGCTGTGTGGGACTAGCGGGAGTCGTGGACAATGAGCAGTTCTTC
CDR3: CASCVGLAGVVDNEQFF
V: TRBV2
size: NA
J: TRBJ2-1
D: TRBD2

DNA: TGTGCCAGCTCTAGGGACAGGGTAACCTACGAGCAGTACTTC
CDR3: CASSRDRVTYEQYF
V: TRBV28
size: many
J: TRBJ2-7
D: TRBD1

DNA: TGTGCCAGCAGCGCAGGTTCCGAGTTCGGAGAGACCCAGTACTTC
CDR3: CASSAGSEFGETQYF
V: TRBV7-9
size: NA
J: TRBJ2-5
D: NA

DNA: TGTGCCAGCAGCTTAGGAGGGACTAACCGATATTGGTCCTACAATGAGCAGTTCTTC
CDR3: CASSLGGTNRYWSYNEQFF
V: TRBV11-2
size: many
J: TRBJ2-1
D: TRBD2

DNA: TGTGCCAGCAGCTCGGACTCCTACACAGATACGCAGTATTTT
CDR3: CASSSDSYTDTQYF
V: TRBV7-3
size: many
J: TRBJ2-3
D: NA

DNA: TGTGCCAGCAGTTTATCGATGGCAGATCTTAGCAATCAGCCCCAGCATTTT
CDR3: CASSLSMADLSNQPQHF
V: TRBV27
size: many
J: TRBJ1-5
D: NA

DNA: TGTGCCAGCAGCACTCGACAGGGTTCCTACGAGCAGTACTTC
CDR3: CASSTRQGSYEQYF
V: TRBV12-3/TRBV12-4
size: many
J: TRBJ2-7
D: TRBD1